This TCR beta chain originates from a study of cytomegalovirus exposure and HLA in healthy donors. Broader study findings: Presence/absence analyses treated sequencing depth as roughly uniform across donors.

At collection, donors were nominally healthy, but unrecorded immune exposures were probable. V shed 1 base and J shed 2 bases, with 12 bases lying between them. Germline lookup yields CDR1 MDHEN and CDR2 SYDVKM. The CDR3 has 15 amino acids. The study ran its PCR with 60 Vbeta and 13 Jbeta primers. Sequencing used immunoSEQ multiplex PCR; TCRdb keeps in-frame clones, though not all of them. The sample lists 100,000 to 150,000 clones, around 77% occurring once. As regards this clone: Its target is unknown.

Sequencing input: PBMCs. V usage is TRBV28 and J usage is TRBJ2-7, with a weak D call TRBD1 (5 bases). This TCR was recovered from a male donor in good health and CMV-seropositive. The CDR3 region has the DNA TGTGCCAGCAGTTTATTAGGGGTGGCAACCTACGAGCAGTACTTC. Translated, it gives CASSLLGVATYEQYF.